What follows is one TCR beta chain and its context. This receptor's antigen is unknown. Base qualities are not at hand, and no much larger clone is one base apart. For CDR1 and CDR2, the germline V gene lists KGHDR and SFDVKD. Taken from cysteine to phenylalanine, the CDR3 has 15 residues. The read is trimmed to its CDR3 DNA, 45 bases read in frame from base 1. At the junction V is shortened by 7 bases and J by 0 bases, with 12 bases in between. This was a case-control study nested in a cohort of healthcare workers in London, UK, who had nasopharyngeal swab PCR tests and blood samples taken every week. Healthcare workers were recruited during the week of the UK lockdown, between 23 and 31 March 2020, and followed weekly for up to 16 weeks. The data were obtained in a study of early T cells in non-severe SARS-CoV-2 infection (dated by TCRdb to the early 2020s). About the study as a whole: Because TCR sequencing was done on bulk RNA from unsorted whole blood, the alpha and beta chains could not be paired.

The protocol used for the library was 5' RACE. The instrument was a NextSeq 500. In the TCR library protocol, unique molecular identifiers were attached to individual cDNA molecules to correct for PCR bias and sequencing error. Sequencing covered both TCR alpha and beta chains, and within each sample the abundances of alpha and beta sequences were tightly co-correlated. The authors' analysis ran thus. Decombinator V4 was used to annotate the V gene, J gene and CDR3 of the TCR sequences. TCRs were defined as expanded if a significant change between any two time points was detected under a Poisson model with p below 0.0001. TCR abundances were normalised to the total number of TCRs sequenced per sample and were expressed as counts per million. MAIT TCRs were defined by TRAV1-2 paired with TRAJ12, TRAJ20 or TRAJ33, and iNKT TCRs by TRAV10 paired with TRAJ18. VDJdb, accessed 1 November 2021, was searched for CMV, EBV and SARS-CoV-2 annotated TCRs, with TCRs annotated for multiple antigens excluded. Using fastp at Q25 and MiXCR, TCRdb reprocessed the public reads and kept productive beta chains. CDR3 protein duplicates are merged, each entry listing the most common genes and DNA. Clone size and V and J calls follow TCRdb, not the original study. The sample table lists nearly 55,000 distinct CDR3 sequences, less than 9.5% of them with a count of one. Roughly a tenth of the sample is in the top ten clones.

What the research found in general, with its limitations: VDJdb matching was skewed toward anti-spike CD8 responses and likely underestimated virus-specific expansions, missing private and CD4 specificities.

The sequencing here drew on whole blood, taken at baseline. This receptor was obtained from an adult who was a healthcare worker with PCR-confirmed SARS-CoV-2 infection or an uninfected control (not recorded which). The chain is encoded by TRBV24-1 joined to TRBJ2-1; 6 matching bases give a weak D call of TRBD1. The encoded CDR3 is CATRSGTNSYNEQFF. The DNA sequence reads TGTGCCACCAGATCCGGGACAAACTCCTACAATGAGCAGTTCTTC.